This T cell receptor beta chain was captured by sequencing in a study of T cell responses to AZD1222 COVID-19 vaccine. Findings and limits, study-wide: Scientists sampled the repertoires only once the peak T cell response had passed. The span of vaccine-associated CD4 TCRs extended across spike, with dominance at 160-218 and 743-854. Within unmutated variant regions lay the reported targets of nearly half of spike-specific TCRs. Elevations in Spike-specific TCR breadth and depth followed administration of two AZD1222 doses.

Assay: immunoSEQ multiplex PCR; the TCRdb copy retains only in-frame clones and omits some. The data contain 200,000 or so clones, about 89% of them singletons. With regard to this clone: Its specificity is not known.

The germline V gene has CDR1 MDHEN and CDR2 SYDVKM. V lost 6 bases and J lost 5; bases outside the gene matches: 8. CDR3 length: 14 amino acids. The sequenced sample was peripheral blood, obtained on day 0 of MenACWY control vaccination. The chain uses TRBV28 and TRBJ1-1; TRBD1 matches 8 bases. This clonotype was sampled from an adult in good health. The CDR3 DNA reads TGTGCCAGCAGCCATCCTCGGACAGGGACTGAAGCTTTCTTT. Translation: CASSHPRTGTEAFF.